This T cell receptor (beta chain) was documented in a study of T cell responses to AZD1222 COVID-19 vaccine. Broader study findings: Unmutated variant regions are reportedly the target of nearly half of TCRs that are spike-specific. Clonal diversity may have been underestimated, and the donors were mostly white British, with more females than males. It was only 6 or 7 AZD1222 recipients who were seropositive at baseline.

The method was immunoSEQ multiplex PCR; TCRdb's version includes in-frame clones alone and lacks a portion of them. The table records about 150,000 clones, about 93% of them present only once. This CDR3 region has 14 residues. V was clipped by 4 bases and J by 4 bases; unmatched bases: 6. Germline V gives CDR1 SQVTM, CDR2 ANQGSEA. A word on this clone: Its matching antigen is unknown.

The chain is built from TRBV29-1 and TRBJ2-5; 10 positions match TRBD2. The receptor comes from an adult in good health. Sequenced here: peripheral blood, sampled on day 0 of AZD1222 vaccination. This CDR3 reads CSVVSSGGGETQYF. In DNA form, the CDR3 reads TGCAGCGTTGTTTCCAGCGGGGGGGGAGAGACCCAGTACTTC.